Below, one T cell receptor beta chain is given with its context. No cognate antigen has been identified for it. The input lacks base qualities; no much larger clone sits a single base away. Clipping removes 3 bases from V and 5 bases from J, with 4 as the unmatched junction base count. Counted from cysteine to phenylalanine, this CDR3 has 14 amino acids. Of the read, only the CDR3 DNA is kept; its 42 bases are in frame from base 1. Based on the germline V gene (reference sequence), the CDR1 and CDR2 sequences are LNHDA and SQIVND. This specimen's time point label, interpreted: newly diagnosed GD, antithyroid drugs for less than 3 months. RNA was extracted from PBMCs in TRIzol for both TCR sequencing and RNA sequencing. The diagnosis of Graves' disease followed American Thyroid Association guidelines. Patients for the study were recruited at an endocrinology department in Xi'an, China. Each patient gave approximately 8.8 milliliters of peripheral blood, collected in an EDTA anticoagulant tube. PBMCs were isolated by Ficoll Paque Plus density gradient separation without further T cell sorting. An Agilent 2100 Bioanalyzer and agarose gel were used to check RNA quality, and a NanoDrop 2000 was used to measure RNA concentration.

These data belong to a study of regulatory T cells in long-lasting Graves disease (dated by TCRdb to the early 2020s). In terms of the full investigation: Patients with newly diagnosed Graves' disease had been on antithyroid drugs for under 3 months. The study took place in China and was registered as a clinical trial. TCR sequencing covered around 13 persistent and 20 or so newly diagnosed Graves' disease patients, some 33 samples in total. This study used TCR sequencing and RNA sequencing of peripheral blood to compare persistent Graves' disease patients against newly diagnosed Graves' disease patients.

The protocol used for the library was multiplex PCR. The reads were generated on an Illumina HiSeq 4000. CDR3 regions were amplified by Arm-PCR with iRepertoire HTBI primers to construct TCR beta libraries. Before sequencing, the PCR products underwent gel purification. Under the source paper's analysis protocol: A total of 62 TRBV and approximately 13 TRBJ segments were identified across samples and were used for gene usage analysis of CDR3 amino acid clonotypes. Filtered high-quality paired reads were merged into contigs using COPE and FqMerger. BLAST was used to align contigs to IMGT TRBV, TRBD and TRBJ reference genes, and CDR3 was defined according to IMGT. Highly expanded clones were defined as clonotypes with a frequency above 0.1%. Repertoire diversity was measured by Shannon entropy, and V-J evenness by the Gini coefficient. A clonotype was considered public if more than one individual shared it. Through fastp at Q25 and MiXCR, TCRdb rebuilt clones from the public reads, retaining in-frame beta chains. Rows merge per CDR3 protein into single entries with the most common DNA and genes. The V and J calls follow TCRdb's processing rather than the paper's. Across this sample there are under 450,000 distinct CDR3 sequences, with 15% to 20% seen only once. About 19% of the sample is held by the ten biggest clonotypes.

General findings and caveats noted by the study authors: A larger number of public clonotypes was shared among persistent patients (over 2,500) than among newly diagnosed patients (around 890). The study examined only peripheral blood because the primary lesion, thyroid tissue, could not be accessed. Compared with newly diagnosed patients, patients with persistent Graves' disease had lower TCR Shannon entropy and fewer highly expanded clones, which suggests clonal expansion. Persistent disease showed preferential use of TRBV28, TRBJ1-2 and TRBJ2-5, whereas newly diagnosed disease favored TRBV20-1 and TRBJ2-1. Sequencing and analysis were limited to the TCR beta chain. As a limitation, the authors acknowledged that the small sample size may reduce accuracy.

In addition, the sample was reused for a study of T cells in Graves' hyperthyroidism and ophthalmopathy. Looking at the second paper: Graves' hyperthyroidism was defined as stable when no progression to ophthalmopathy occurred over 18 months of follow-up. Hyperthyroidism patients were newly diagnosed, had a disease duration of under 2 months, and were aged 18 to 65 years. Any patient with an uncontrolled infection, another autoimmune disease, pregnancy or lactation was excluded. Diagnoses were established on the basis of clinical symptoms, serum thyroxine and TRAb, thyroid ultrasound, and orbital computed tomography. For the first round of RT-PCR on the TCR CDR3, the HTBI primer set was used together with the Qiagen OneStep RT-PCR kit. Most expanded thyroid clonotypes (frequency above 0.001) were also detected in blood, suggesting blood repertoires may reflect thyroid immune responses. In cross-validation, a model built on a 13 V-J signature told ophthalmopathy apart from stable hyperthyroidism with under 90% sensitivity and around 81% specificity, and in testing the same model reached 80%/75%. During validation, the model predicted progression to ophthalmopathy a median of about 6.5 months ahead of onset, with almost 71% sensitivity and 72.22% specificity. A discovery cohort of roughly 100 patients, fewer than 50 with Graves' ophthalmopathy and about 60 with stable Graves' hyperthyroidism, was used to find distinguishing TCR V-J signatures. An independent validation cohort of around 19 hyperthyroidism patients and over 15 patients who later progressed to ophthalmopathy tested prospective prediction of ophthalmopathy. For training and testing, the roughly 97 patients in the discovery cohort were randomly divided in a 7:3 ratio. Thyroid tissue and blood T-cell repertoires from six Graves' hyperthyroidism patients were also compared in the study. Once sampling was done, hyperthyroidism patients were given methimazole at a starting dose of 30 mg daily, whereas ophthalmopathy patients were given high-dose intravenous methylprednisolone. Libraries were constructed in a second round of multiplex PCR, after which size selection and purification were carried out. The libraries were sequenced on an Illumina HiSeq2000 using paired-end 100 bp reads. SOAPnuke was used to process the raw data, with reads discarded if the reads contained adapters or uncalled bases, had a mean Phred below 15, or lacked an exact constant-primer or identifier match. COPE v1.2.5 was used to merge the high-quality paired reads, and each unique nucleotide sequence was defined as a clonotype. MiTCR v1.1 was used to align clonotypes to the IMGT TRBV, TRBD and TRBJ reference segments. The analysis included only V-J combinations with a frequency above 0.0001, which together covered around 99% of the repertoires. The TCS score was defined as F50 (clonal expansion) divided by E x V (chaos), with BLOSUM62-based TCRdist calculated between CDR3 peptides within each V-J. Welch's t-statistics and random forest reduced roughly 500 V-J features to 13, which were used in a naive Bayes classifier (R e1071). No statistical method was used to fix the sample size in advance, and group allocation was not hidden from the investigators. TCR Vbeta CDR3 sequencing of some 140 peripheral blood samples (about 45 ophthalmopathy, 75 or so hyperthyroidism and approximately 17 progressor patients) is reported in the paper.

This chain joins TRBV19 to TRBJ1-5, with 7 middle bases fitting TRBD1. The material sequenced was peripheral blood mononuclear cells (PBMCs), taken at new diagnosis, from a patient treated with antithyroid drugs. The origin of this receptor is a woman aged 18 to 35 with Graves disease. Donor details come from another sample of the same person, matched by shared clones. For the CDR3, the sequence is CASSMTGWDQPQHF. The bases are TGTGCCAGTAGTATGACAGGGTGGGATCAGCCCCAGCATTTT. Here the CDR3 is joined to the reference TRBV19 and TRBJ1-5 genes, and the full variable domain is: DGGITQSPKYLFRKEGQNVTLSCEQNLNHDAMYWYRQDPGQGLRLIYYSQIVNDFQKGDIAEGYSVSREKKESFPLTVTSAQKNPTAFYLCASSMTGWDQPQHFGDGTRLSIL.